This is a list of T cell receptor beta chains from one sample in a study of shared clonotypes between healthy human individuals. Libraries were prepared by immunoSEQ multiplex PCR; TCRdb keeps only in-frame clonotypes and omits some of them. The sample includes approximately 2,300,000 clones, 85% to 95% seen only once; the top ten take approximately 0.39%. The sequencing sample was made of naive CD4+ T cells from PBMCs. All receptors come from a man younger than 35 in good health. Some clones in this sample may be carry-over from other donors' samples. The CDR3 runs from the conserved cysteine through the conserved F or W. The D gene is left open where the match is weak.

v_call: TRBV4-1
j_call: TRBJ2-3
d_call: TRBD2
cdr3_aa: CASSQGYSGITGDTQYF
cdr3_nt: TGCGCCAGCAGCCAGGGGTATAGCGGGATCACTGGCGATACGCAGTATTTT

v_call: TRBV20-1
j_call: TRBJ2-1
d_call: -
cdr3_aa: CSAGGVDEQFF
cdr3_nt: TGCAGTGCTGGGGGAGTTGATGAGCAGTTCTTC

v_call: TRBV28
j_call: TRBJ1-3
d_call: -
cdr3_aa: CASSFLTRETSGNTIYF
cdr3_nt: TGTGCCAGCAGTTTTCTTACTCGGGAAACCTCTGGAAACACCATATATTTT

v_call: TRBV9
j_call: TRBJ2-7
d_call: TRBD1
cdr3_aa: CASSVEGAGAYEQYF
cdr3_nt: TGTGCCAGCAGCGTAGAGGGGGCAGGGGCCTACGAGCAGTACTTC

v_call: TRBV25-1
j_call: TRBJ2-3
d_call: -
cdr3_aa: CASIPGLSTDTQYF
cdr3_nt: TGTGCCAGCATTCCGGGGCTGAGCACAGATACGCAGTATTTT

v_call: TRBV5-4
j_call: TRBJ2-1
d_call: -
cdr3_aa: CASSLALTGAPRHEQFF
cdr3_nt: TGTGCCAGCAGCTTGGCCCTCACCGGGGCACCCAGGCATGAGCAGTTCTTC

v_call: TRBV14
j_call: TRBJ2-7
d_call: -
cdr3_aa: CASSHSPGKGARIYEQYF
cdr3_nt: TGTGCCAGCAGCCATTCTCCGGGGAAAGGGGCTCGGATCTACGAGCAGTACTTC

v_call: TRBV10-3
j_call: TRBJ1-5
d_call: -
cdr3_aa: CAISQFGSEKNQPQHF
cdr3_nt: TGTGCCATCAGCCAGTTTGGGTCGGAGAAAAATCAGCCCCAGCATTTT

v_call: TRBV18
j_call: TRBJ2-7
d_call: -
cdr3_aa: CASSPGQEGLEQYF
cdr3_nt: TGTGCCAGCTCACCGGGCCAGGAGGGTCTCGAGCAGTACTTC

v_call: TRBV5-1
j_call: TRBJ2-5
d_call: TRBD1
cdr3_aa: CASSTKKDRGQETQYF
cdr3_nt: TGCGCCAGCAGCACAAAAAAGGACAGGGGGCAAGAGACCCAGTACTTC

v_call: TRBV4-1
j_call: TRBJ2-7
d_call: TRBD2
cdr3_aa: CASSQPREGSSYEQYF
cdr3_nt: TGCGCCAGCAGCCAACCGCGGGAGGGGAGCTCCTACGAGCAGTACTTC